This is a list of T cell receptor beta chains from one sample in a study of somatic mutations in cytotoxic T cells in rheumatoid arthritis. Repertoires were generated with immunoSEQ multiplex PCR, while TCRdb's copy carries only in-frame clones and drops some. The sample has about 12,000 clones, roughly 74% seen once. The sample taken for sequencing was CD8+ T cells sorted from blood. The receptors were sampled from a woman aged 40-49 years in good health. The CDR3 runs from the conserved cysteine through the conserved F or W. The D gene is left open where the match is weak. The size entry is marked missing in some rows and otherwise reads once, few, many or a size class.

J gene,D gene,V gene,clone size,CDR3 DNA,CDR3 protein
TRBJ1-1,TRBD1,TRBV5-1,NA,TGCGCCAGCAGCCCCGGGACAGGGAACACTGAAGCTTTCTTT,CASSPGTGNTEAFF
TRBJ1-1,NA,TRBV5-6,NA,TGTGCCAGCAGCCCCACGGGTCTGAACACTGAAGCTTTCTTT,CASSPTGLNTEAFF
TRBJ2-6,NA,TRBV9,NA,TGTGCCAGCAGCGTCGGTGGCTCTGGGGCCAACGTCCTGACTTTC,CASSVGGSGANVLTF
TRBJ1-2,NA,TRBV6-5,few,TGTGCCAGCAGACTCACAGGGACCTATGGCTACACCTTC,CASRLTGTYGYTF
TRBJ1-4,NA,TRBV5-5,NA,TGTGCCAGCAGCCCCGGTAGAGGGAATGAAAAACTGTTTTTT,CASSPGRGNEKLFF
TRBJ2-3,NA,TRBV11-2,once,TGTGCCAGCAGTCCCCGGGCAGGGGCCTCTCTGGCAGATACGCAGTATTTT,CASSPRAGASLADTQYF
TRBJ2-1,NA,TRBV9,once,TGTGCCAGCAGCGTAGAGGGGCTAGCACTCCTCAATGAGCAGTTCTTC,CASSVEGLALLNEQFF
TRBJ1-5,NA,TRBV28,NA,TGTGCCAGCATCCTAGACGTAAATAGCAATCAGCCCCAGCATTTT,CASILDVNSNQPQHF
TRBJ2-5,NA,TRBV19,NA,TGTGCCAGTAGTACACAGGGTAGGGAGACCCAGTACTTC,CASSTQGRETQYF
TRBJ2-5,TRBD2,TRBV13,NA,TGTGCCAGCAGATCCGAAGCGGGGCCCCAAGAGACCCAGTACTTC,CASRSEAGPQETQYF
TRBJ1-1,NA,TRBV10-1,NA,TGCGCCAGCAGTGACCGGGGAAAAGGGAACACTGAAGCTTTCTTT,CASSDRGKGNTEAFF
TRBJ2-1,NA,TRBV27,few,TGTGCCAGCAGTTTAGGACAGACCCACAATGAGCAGTTCTTC,CASSLGQTHNEQFF
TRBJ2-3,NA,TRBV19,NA,TGTGCCAGTAGCCCAGGGGAAGAGGATACGCAGTATTTT,CASSPGEEDTQYF
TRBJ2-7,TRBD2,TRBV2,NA,TGTGCCAGCAGCTGGGGTCTAGCGGGAGTTGTCTACGAGCAGTACTTC,CASSWGLAGVVYEQYF
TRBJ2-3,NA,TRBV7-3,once,TGTGCCAGCAGCTTAGGAGGGGCAGATACGCAGTATTTT,CASSLGGADTQYF
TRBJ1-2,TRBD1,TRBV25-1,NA,TGTGCCAGCAGTGACCCCTATCGACAGGGAAATAACTATGGCTACACCTTC,CASSDPYRQGNNYGYTF
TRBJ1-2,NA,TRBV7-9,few,TGTGCCAGCAGCTTACCAGGGTACTATGGCTACACCTTC,CASSLPGYYGYTF
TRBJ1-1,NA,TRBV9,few,TGTGCCAGCAGCGCCGGGGCGTCCACTGAAGCTTTCTTT,CASSAGASTEAFF
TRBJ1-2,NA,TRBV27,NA,TGTGCCAGCAGTTATAGCCGCGGGGGCTTTCCTGATGGCTACACCTTC,CASSYSRGGFPDGYTF
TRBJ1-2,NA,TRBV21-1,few,TGTGCCAGCCACAGCTATGGCTACACCTTC,CASHSYGYTF
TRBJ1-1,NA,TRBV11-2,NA,TGTGCCAGCAGCTTAGTAAGCAGGGGTGACGCTTTCTTT,CASSLVSRGDAFF
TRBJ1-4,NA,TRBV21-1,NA,TGTGCCAGCAGGTTATACAAGGTGCATAATGAAAAACTGTTTTTT,CASRLYKVHNEKLFF
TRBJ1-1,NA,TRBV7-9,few,TGTGCCAGCAGCTTCGCGGTGTCGAACACTGAAGCTTTCTTT,CASSFAVSNTEAFF
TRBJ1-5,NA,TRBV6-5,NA,TGTGCCAGCAGTTACTCCCGAGGGGTTGATCAGCCCCAGCATTTT,CASSYSRGVDQPQHF
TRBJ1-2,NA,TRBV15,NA,TGTGCCACCAGCAGAGAGAGGGGGAAGGGCCCCTATGGCTACACCTTC,CATSRERGKGPYGYTF
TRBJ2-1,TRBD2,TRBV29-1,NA,TGCAGCGCCCACGGAGCGGGAGGGCCAGATGAGCAGTTCTTC,CSAHGAGGPDEQFF
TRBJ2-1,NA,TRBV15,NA,TGTGCCACCAGCTCAGTGTACAATGAGCAGTTCTTC,CATSSVYNEQFF
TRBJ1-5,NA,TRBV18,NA,TGTGCCAGCTCACCAACACTGGCAATAGCCCCTGATCAGCCCCAGCATTTT,CASSPTLAIAPDQPQHF
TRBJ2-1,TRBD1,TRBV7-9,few,TGTGCCAGCAGCAATGACAGGGCCCCGGGGAATGAGCAGTTCTTC,CASSNDRAPGNEQFF
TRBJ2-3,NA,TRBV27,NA,TGTGCCAGCAGTTTGGACGGGCTCAACCTGGATCGCGATACGCAGTATTTT,CASSLDGLNLDRDTQYF
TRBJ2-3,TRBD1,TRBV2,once,TGTGCCAGCTCGACAGGGGGGCCAGATACGCAGTATTTT,CASSTGGPDTQYF
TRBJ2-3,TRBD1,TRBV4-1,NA,TGCGCCAGCAGCGATCGGAACAGGGGTTGGGGCACAGATACGCAGTATTTT,CASSDRNRGWGTDTQYF
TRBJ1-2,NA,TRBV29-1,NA,TGCAGCGTAAAAACAGGGAACTCCTATGGCTACACCTTC,CSVKTGNSYGYTF
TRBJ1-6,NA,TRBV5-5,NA,TGTGCCAGCAGCTTGGCTCCGCTTGAGAATTCACCCCTCCACTTT,CASSLAPLENSPLHF
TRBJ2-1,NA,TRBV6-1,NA,TGTGCCAGCAGTGAGAATGACAGAATCTCCTACAATGAGCAGTTCTTC,CASSENDRISYNEQFF
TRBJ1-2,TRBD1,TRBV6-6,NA,TGTGCCAGCAGAATACGGACAGGCTATGGCTACACCTTC,CASRIRTGYGYTF
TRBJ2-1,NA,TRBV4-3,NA,TGCGCCAGCAGCCAAGTCGTCGCTGTGGGAGGTGTCGATGAGCAGTTCTTC,CASSQVVAVGGVDEQFF
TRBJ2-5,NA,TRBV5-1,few,TGCGCCAGCAGCTCGGGAGTGTCAGAGACCCAGTACTTC,CASSSGVSETQYF
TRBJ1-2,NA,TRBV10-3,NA,TGTGCCATCAGTGAGGCGGCCAGGGGAAAAGACTATGGCTACACCTTC,CAISEAARGKDYGYTF
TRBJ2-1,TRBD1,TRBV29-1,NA,TGCAGCGTTTCCGGGACAGTTTTCTCCTACAATGAGCAGTTCTTC,CSVSGTVFSYNEQFF
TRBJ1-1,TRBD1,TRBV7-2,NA,TGTGCCAGCAGCTTAACTAGTACAGGGGGTTTGAACACTGAAGCTTTCTTT,CASSLTSTGGLNTEAFF
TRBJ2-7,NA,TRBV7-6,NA,TGTGCCAGCAGCTTAGCGATGGGGGGAGGCGAGCAGTACTTC,CASSLAMGGGEQYF
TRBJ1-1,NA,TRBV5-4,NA,TGTGCCAGCAGCTTGGGTGCAGGGCCAGCCAATGAAGCTTTCTTT,CASSLGAGPANEAFF
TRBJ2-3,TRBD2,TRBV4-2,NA,TGTGCCAGCAGCCAAGATGCCCGGGGACTAGCGGGGGGGCCCGGCACAGATACGCAGTATTTT,CASSQDARGLAGGPGTDTQYF
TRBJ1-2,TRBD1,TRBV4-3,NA,TGCGCCAGCAGCCAAACCGGGACAGCTAACTATGGCTACACCTTC,CASSQTGTANYGYTF
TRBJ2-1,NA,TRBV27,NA,TGTGCCAGCAGTATTTTCCGGACAGCTAGGGAGCAGTTCTTC,CASSIFRTAREQFF
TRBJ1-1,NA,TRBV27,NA,TGTGCCAGCAGCCTCGGACCCAGCCTCATCAGTAAGACTGAAGCTTTCTTT,CASSLGPSLISKTEAFF
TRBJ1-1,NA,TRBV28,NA,TGTGCCAGCAGCTCTTCCTTCGGACAGAAGGAACCTGAAGCTTTCTTT,CASSSSFGQKEPEAFF
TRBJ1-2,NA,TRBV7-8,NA,TGTGCCAGCAGCTCCGGTAGCGCCTTCTATGGCTACACCTTC,CASSSGSAFYGYTF
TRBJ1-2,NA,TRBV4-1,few,TGCGCCAGCAGCCAAGATCCGACCCACTCGGAGGTCTCTTATGGCTACACCTTC,CASSQDPTHSEVSYGYTF
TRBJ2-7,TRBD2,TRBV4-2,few,TGTGCCAGCAGCCAAGCGGGACTAGCGGCCCCCGAGCAGTACTTC,CASSQAGLAAPEQYF
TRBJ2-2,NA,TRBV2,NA,TGTGCCAGCAGTGAAGCAGAGGAGAACACCGGGGAGCTGTTTTTT,CASSEAEENTGELFF
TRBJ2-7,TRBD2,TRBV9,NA,TGTGCCAGCAGCTACTCGGCGGGACTAGCTTTCGACGAGCAGTACTTC,CASSYSAGLAFDEQYF
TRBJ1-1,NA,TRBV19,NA,TGTGCCAGTAGTATAATGACGACGGTGAACACTGAAGCTTTCTTT,CASSIMTTVNTEAFF